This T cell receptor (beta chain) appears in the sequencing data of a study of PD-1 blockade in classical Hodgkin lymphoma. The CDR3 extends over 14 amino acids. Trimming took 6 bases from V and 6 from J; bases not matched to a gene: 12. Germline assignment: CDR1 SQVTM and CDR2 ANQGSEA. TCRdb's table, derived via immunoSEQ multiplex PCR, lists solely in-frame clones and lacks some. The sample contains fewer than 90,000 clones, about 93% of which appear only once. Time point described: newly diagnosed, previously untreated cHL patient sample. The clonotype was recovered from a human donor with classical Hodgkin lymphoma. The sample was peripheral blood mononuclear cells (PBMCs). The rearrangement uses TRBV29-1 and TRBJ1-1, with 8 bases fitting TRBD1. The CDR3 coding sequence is TGCAGCGTCCGGCCGACAGGGGTAAGGTCTGAAGCTTTCTTT. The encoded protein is CSVRPTGVRSEAFF.